This T cell receptor (beta chain) comes out of a study of blood T cell repertoires in COVID-19 (TCRdb year 2020). Broadly, across the study: Collaborator samples came from the United States, Italy and Spain and covered acute and convalescent phases of COVID-19. The material from the prospective study consisted of cDNA or gDNA derived from T cells, B-cell-depleted T cells, or PBMCs. The dataset comprised deeply sampled blood TCRbeta repertoires from subjects exposed to, actively infected with, or recovered from COVID-19. The repertoires were released in a freely available public database intended as a resource for research on the immune response to SARS-CoV-2. The samples were drawn from the first 160 participants of the ongoing ImmuneRACE study and from some 1,300 subjects provided by 6 global collaborators. A de-identified subject ID, COVID-19 status, age in years and sex were almost always included in the sample metadata. HLA class I and class II types, where available, came from metadata supplied by the sample provider rather than from assay-based typing. Overall study results and their limits: Clinical and demographic metadata were provided uncurated, with the amount varying by source and participant.

At one collaborating source in Seattle, patients were enrolled during active infection and were followed longitudinally through the course of disease. The collaborating institutions used their own protocols to collect whole blood in K2EDTA tubes. Collaborator samples were shipped for TCRbeta analysis as frozen whole blood, isolated PBMCs, or DNA extracted from either sample type. As encoded in the germline V gene, CDR1 is MDHEN while CDR2 is SYDVKM. Unmatched junction bases come to 10, with V trimmed by 7 bases and J by 4 bases. Including cysteine and phenylalanine, the CDR3 has 15 amino acids. Only the CDR3 DNA stays, 45 bases, in frame from base 1. TCRbeta CDR3 regions were amplified from genomic DNA by means of the immunoSEQ Assay, a bias-controlled multiplex PCR. The original methods were these. The number of nucleated cells in each sample was estimated by amplification of reference gene primers within the assay. To quantify the absolute abundance of each unique TCRbeta CDR3 rearrangement, sequence reads were collapsed and filtered. For each sample, productive Simpson clonality was calculated as the square root of Simpson's diversity index over productive rearrangements. TCRdb obtained this table from immuneACCESS and retained in-frame rearrangements with V and J assigned. These tables miss some clones; where compared with another copy, unresolved V genes account for less than half of the shortfall, and the remainder is unexplained. V, J and clone size are those of that table, while D and trimming were read from the DNA. The sample records fewer than 60,000 clones, about 81% of which are singletons. The biggest ten clones account for 26% of the sample.

With regard to this clone: Its cognate antigen has yet to be identified. There are no base qualities to consult, and no much larger clone falls within one base.

The receptor comes from a woman of 80 years or more with COVID-19, enrolled during active disease. The specimen was peripheral blood. The rearranged segments are TRBV28 and TRBJ1-2, and TRBD1 matches 9 of the central bases. In nucleotides, the sequence is TGTGCCAGCACCGAAACGGGACAGGGAATCTATGGCTACACCTTC. It translates to CASTETGQGIYGYTF.